This TCR beta chain was obtained from a study of blood T cells in healthy people across ages. Germline CDR1 reads MNHEY; CDR2 reads SVGAGI. V lost 8 bases to trimming and J lost 2 bases, with 8 bases between them. This CDR3 region has 12 residues. The authors ran a second PCR of 7 to 11 cycles using a sample-barcoded 5' primer and a J-beta primer mix. One entry per CDR3 protein results from TCRdb running MiXCR on the 5' RACE reads. The table shows 850,000 to 1,300,000 distinct CDR3 sequences, with 35% to 55% occurring only once. General observations from the study: The long-lived group displayed more naive CD4+ cells, plus higher diversity, than the aged donors did. A roughly linear age-dependent decrease characterized TCR beta diversity per million T cells.

Samples each yielded at least 5.5 micrograms of total RNA. About this clonotype itself: Its antigen is still unknown.

The chain uses TRBV6-5 and TRBJ2-3; the D gene is possibly TRBD1 (6 bases). Source material: blood. This TCR came from a woman aged 55-70 years in good health. As DNA, the CDR3 is TGTGCCAGCGGACAGTCCACAGATACGCAGTATTTT. This translates into CASGQSTDTQYF.